Below, one TCR beta chain is given with its context. As yet, its antigen is unknown. The entry originates in a study of T cell repertoires in cytomegalovirus infection. As for the study in general: In the study, CMV epitopes included recently identified HLA-C-restricted and well-studied HLA-B-restricted ones. Public TCR beta signatures provided an indication of both CMV infection and a matching HLA type. Study observations and caveats: CMV-specific HLA-C-restricted TCR beta clonotypes dominated the ex vivo response. Using cumulative public TCR beta family frequency, the authors identified those who carried CMV together with the relevant HLA.

TCRdb reanalysed the reads using MiXCR and keeps one entry per CDR3 protein. This sample has a few hundred thousand distinct CDR3 sequences, with 40% found just once. Trimming took off 5 bases at V and 3 bases at J, with 14 bases between the two ends. The germline gives CDR1 SGHVS, CDR2 FQNEAQ. This CDR3 has 14 residues. The rearrangement uses TRBV7-8 and TRBJ2-7, with D uncertain. The sequencing here drew on cultured PBMCs, taken from culture after CMV antigen stimulation. The clonotype comes from a human donor in good health (CMV status not recorded). Some clones in this sample may be carry-over from other donors' samples. The chain's CDR3 is CASSLGVRYYEQYF. The DNA for the CDR3 is TGTGCCAGCAGCCTAGGAGTGAGATACTACGAGCAGTACTTC.